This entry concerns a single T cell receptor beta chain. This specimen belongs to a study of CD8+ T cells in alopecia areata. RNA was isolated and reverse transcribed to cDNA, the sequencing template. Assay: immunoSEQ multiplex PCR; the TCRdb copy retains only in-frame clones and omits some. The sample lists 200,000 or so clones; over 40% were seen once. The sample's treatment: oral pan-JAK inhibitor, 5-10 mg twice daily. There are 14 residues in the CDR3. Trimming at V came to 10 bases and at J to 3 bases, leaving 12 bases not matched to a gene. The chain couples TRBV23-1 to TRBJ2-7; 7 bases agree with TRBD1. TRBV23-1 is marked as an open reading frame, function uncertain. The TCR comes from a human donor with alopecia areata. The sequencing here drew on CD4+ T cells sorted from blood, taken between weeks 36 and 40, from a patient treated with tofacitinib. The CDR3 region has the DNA TGCGCCACCTTCCCGGGACAGTGCCTCTACGAGCAGTACTTC. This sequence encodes CATFPGQCLYEQYF.